This T cell receptor (beta chain) was recorded in a study of shared clonotypes between healthy human individuals. Per sorted-subset replicate PCR, input was approximately 0.2 ug DNA, representing tens of thousands of T cell genomes. Repertoires were generated with immunoSEQ multiplex PCR, while TCRdb's copy carries only in-frame clones and drops some. The repertoire holds a few million clones, with 80% to 95% as singletons. V dropped 3 bases and J dropped 6; count of bases not matched to a gene: 12. The CDR3 contains 17 residues. The germline V gene has CDR1 KGHSH and CDR2 LQKENI. V usage is TRBV18 and J usage is TRBJ2-1; 9 nucleotides align to TRBD2. This TCR came from a man between 18 and 35 years old in good health. Some clones in this sample may be carry-over from other donors' samples. Sequenced sample: naive CD4+ T cells from PBMCs. Subset noted: CD45RA+ positively selected. The CDR3 reads CASSPPSRGAGGNEQFF. The CDR3 DNA reads as TGTGCCAGCTCACCCCCGTCCCGGGGAGCGGGGGGCAATGAGCAGTTCTTC.